This T cell receptor beta chain was documented in a study of regulatory T cells in long-lasting Graves disease. Specified time point: newly diagnosed GD, antithyroid drugs for less than 3 months. After RNA was extracted from PBMCs, the TCR library was made from it. Trimming shortened V by 4 bases and J by 2 bases, and 18 bases separated the two germline ends. The CDR3 is 16 residues long. Germline loops: CDR1 MNHEY, CDR2 SMNVEV (reference sequence). This clonotype occurred many times. To make TCR beta libraries, researchers used iRepertoire HTBI primers and Arm-PCR of CDR3 regions. TCRdb re-analysed the multiplex PCR reads in MiXCR, keeping a single row per CDR3 protein. The sample shows about 560,000 distinct CDR3 sequences, about 16% of them seen only once. This sample was shared with a second study, whose subject was T cells in Graves' hyperthyroidism and ophthalmopathy. That report adds: These patients, aged 18 to 65, had recently diagnosed hyperthyroidism lasting under 2 months. Diagnosing involved the use of clinical symptoms, serum thyroxine and TRAb, thyroid ultrasound and orbital computed tomography. HTBI primers were used for first-round RT-PCR of the TCR CDR3.

The J gene is TRBJ2-7, the V gene TRBV27, with D perhaps TRBD1 or TRBD2 (5 bases each). The receptor's source is a man between 18 and 29 years old with Graves disease. Sample: peripheral blood mononuclear cells (PBMCs), taken at new diagnosis, from a patient treated with antithyroid drugs. The CDR3 here is CASSYSLGRLTYEQYF. The CDR3, as DNA: TGTGCCAGCAGTTATAGTTTGGGACGTCTCACCTACGAGCAGTACTTC.